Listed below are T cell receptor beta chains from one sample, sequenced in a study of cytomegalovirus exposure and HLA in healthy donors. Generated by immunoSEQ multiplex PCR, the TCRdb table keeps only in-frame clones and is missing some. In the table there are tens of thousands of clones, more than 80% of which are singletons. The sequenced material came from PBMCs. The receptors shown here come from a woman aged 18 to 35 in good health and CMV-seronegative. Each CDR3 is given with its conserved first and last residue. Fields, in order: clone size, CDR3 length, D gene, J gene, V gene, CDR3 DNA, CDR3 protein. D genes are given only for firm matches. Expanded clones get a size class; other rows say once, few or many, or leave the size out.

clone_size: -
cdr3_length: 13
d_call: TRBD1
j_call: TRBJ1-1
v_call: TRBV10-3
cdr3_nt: TGTGCCATCTGTGGGACAGGAGGGACTGAAGCTTTCTTT
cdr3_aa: CAICGTGGTEAFF

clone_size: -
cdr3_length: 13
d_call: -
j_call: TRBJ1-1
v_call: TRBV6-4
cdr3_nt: TGTGCCAGCAGAAGACACACGAACACTGAAGCTTTCTTT
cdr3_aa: CASRRHTNTEAFF

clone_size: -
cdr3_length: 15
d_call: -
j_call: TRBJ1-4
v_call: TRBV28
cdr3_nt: TGTGCCAGCAGTCCCCCAAGTAAACCGGGTGAAAAACTGTTTTTT
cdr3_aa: CASSPPSKPGEKLFF

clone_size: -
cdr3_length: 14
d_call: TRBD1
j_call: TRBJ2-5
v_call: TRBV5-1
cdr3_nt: TGCGCCAGCAGCTCGACAGGGGCGCAAGAGACCCAGTACTTC
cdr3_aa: CASSSTGAQETQYF

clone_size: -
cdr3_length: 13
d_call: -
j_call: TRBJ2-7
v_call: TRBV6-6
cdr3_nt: TGTGCCAGCAGTTACTCGACAAGATACGAGCAGTACTTC
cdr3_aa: CASSYSTRYEQYF

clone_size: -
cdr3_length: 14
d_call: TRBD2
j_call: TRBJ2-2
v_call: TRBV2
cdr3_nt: TGTGCCAGCAGTGGGGCTAGCGGGGTCGGGGAGCTGTTTTTT
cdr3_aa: CASSGASGVGELFF

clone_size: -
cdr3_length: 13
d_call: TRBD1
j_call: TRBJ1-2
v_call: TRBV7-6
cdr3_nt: TGTGCCAGCAGCCCAAGACAGGGTTCTGGCTACACCTTC
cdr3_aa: CASSPRQGSGYTF

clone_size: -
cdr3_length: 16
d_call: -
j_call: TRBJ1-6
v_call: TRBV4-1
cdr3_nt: TGCGCCAGCAGCCAAAGTCCCGTGGGGCTGAATTCACCCCTCCACTTT
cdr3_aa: CASSQSPVGLNSPLHF

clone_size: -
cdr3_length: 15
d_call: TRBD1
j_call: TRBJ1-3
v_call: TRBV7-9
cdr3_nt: TGTGCCAGCAGCGACAGGGGTACAGGTGGAAACACCATATATTTT
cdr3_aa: CASSDRGTGGNTIYF

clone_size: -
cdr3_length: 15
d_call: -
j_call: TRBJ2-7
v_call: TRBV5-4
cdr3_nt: TGTGCCAGCAGCGGGGGCTCCCAGCTGAGGGACGAGCAGTACTTC
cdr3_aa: CASSGGSQLRDEQYF

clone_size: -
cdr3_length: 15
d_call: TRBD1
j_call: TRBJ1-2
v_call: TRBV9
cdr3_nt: TGTGCCAGCAGCCGGGGTACAGGGGAAGGAAACGGCTACACCTTC
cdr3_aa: CASSRGTGEGNGYTF

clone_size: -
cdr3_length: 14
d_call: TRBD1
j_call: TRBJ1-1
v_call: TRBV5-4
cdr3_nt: TGTGCCAGCAGCAGGGACAGGTGGGACACTGAAGCTTTCTTT
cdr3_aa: CASSRDRWDTEAFF

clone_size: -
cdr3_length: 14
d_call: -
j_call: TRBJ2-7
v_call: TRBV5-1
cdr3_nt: TGCGCCAGCAGCCCCGCCCCAACTGGCTACGAGCAGTACTTC
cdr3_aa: CASSPAPTGYEQYF

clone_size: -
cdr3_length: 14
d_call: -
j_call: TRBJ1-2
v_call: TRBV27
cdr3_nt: TGTGCCAGCAGTTTGGGCGCAGGGTCCTTGGGCTACACCTTC
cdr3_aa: CASSLGAGSLGYTF

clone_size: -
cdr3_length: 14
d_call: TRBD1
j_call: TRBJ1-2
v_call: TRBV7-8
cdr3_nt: TGTGCCAGCAGCTTAGATAGGACAGGGCTCGGCTACACCTTC
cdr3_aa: CASSLDRTGLGYTF

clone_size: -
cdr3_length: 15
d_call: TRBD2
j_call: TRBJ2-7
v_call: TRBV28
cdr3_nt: TGTGCCAGCACCCTGGGGGGACTAGGGGACTACGAGCAGTACTTC
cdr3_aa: CASTLGGLGDYEQYF

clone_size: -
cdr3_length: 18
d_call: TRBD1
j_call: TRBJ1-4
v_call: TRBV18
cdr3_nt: TGTGCCAGCTCACCCCTGGTCCCGGGACAGGGGACTAATGAAAAACTGTTTTTT
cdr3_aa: CASSPLVPGQGTNEKLFF

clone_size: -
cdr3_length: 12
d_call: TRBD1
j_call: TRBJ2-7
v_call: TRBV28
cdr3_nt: TGTGCCAGCCGTAGACAGGGGCTCGAGCAGTACTTC
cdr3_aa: CASRRQGLEQYF

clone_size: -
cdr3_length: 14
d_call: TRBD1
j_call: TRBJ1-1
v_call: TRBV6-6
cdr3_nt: TGTGCCAGCAGAACGGGACAGGGGATCACTGAAGCTTTCTTT
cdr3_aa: CASRTGQGITEAFF

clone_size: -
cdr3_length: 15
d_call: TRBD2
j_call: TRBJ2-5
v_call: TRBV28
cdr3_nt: TGTGCCGCGGGAGGGTCCGGGAGTTCCGTGGAGACCCAGTACTTC
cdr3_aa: CAAGGSGSSVETQYF

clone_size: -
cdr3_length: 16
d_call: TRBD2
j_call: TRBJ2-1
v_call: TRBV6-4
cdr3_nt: TGTGCCAGCAGTGATACCGCGGGAGCATACTACAATGAGCAGTTCTTC
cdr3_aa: CASSDTAGAYYNEQFF

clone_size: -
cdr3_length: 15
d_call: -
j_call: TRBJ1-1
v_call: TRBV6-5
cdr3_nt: TGTGCCAGCAGCCGCGCTGGTGGAGGGGACACTGAAGCTTTCTTT
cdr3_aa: CASSRAGGGDTEAFF

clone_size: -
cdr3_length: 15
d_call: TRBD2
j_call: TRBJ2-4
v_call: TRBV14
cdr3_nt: TGTGCCAGCAGCCAAGGCGGGGGGGCCTTAAACATTCAGTACTTC
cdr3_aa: CASSQGGGALNIQYF

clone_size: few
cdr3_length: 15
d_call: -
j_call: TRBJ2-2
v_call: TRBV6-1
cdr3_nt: TGTGCCAGCAGTGAATCGGGATGGAACACCGGGGAGCTGTTTTTT
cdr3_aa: CASSESGWNTGELFF

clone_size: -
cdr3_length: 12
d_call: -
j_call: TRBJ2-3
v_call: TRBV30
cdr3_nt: TGTGCCTGGAATGCGGGACCCACTGCGCAGTATTTT
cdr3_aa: CAWNAGPTAQYF

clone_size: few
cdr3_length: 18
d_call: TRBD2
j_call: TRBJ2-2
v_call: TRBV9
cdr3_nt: TGTGCCAGCAGCGCTCCAAGCGGGGGGGCCTCAAGTGGCGGGGAGCTGTTTTTT
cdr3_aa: CASSAPSGGASSGGELFF

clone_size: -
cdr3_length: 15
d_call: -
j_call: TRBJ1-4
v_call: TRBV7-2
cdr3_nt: TGTGCCAGCAGCGAGGAGGGTACCACTAATGAAAAACTGTTTTTT
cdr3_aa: CASSEEGTTNEKLFF

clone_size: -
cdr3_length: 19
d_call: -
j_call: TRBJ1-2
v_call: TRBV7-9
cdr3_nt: TGTGCCAGCAGCTTAGCGGGGGCACCGAGCGGGAGCCCAGGATATGGCTACACCTTC
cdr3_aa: CASSLAGAPSGSPGYGYTF

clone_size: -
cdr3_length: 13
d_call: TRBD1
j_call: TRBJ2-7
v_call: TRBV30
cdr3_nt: TGTGCCTCTTCCGGGACAGGGTTTCACGAGCAGTACTTC
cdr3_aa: CASSGTGFHEQYF

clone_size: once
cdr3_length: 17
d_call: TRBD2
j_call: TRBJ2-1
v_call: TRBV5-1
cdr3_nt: TGCGCCAGCAGCTTTCGACTAGCGGGAGGGCTGGGGGATGAGCAGTTCTTC
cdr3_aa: CASSFRLAGGLGDEQFF

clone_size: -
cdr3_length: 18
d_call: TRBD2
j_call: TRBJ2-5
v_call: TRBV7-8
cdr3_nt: TGTGCCAGCAGCCTTGGACTAGCGGGGACACGTCTCCAAGAGACCCAGTACTTC
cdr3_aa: CASSLGLAGTRLQETQYF

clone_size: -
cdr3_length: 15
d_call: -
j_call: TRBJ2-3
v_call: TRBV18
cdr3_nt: TGTGCCAGCTCACCGGTCAGCCAGGGAACAGATACGCAGTATTTT
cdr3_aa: CASSPVSQGTDTQYF

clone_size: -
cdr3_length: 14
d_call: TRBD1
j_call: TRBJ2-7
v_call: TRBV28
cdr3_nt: TGTGCCAGCGGAGATCGGACAGGGACCTACGAGCAGTACTTC
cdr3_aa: CASGDRTGTYEQYF

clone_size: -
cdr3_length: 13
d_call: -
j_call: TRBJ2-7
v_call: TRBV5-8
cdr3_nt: TGTGCCAGCAGCTGGGGACTGAGCTACGAGCAGTACTTC
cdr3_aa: CASSWGLSYEQYF

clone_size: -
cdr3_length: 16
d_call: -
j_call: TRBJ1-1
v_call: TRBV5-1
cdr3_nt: TGCGCCAGCAGCTCCTTTTCGGGGGAACGGAACACTGAAGCTTTCTTT
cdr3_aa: CASSSFSGERNTEAFF

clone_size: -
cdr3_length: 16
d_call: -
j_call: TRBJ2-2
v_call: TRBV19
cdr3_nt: TGTGCCAGTAGTATCCCCAGACGGGGTAACACCGGGGAGCTGTTTTTT
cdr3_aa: CASSIPRRGNTGELFF

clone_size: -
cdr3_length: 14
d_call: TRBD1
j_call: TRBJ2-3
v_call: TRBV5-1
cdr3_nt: TGCGCCAGCAGCTGGGACAGGGTTGGGAATACGCAGTATTTT
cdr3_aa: CASSWDRVGNTQYF

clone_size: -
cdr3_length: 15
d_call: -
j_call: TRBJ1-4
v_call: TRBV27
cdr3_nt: TGTGCCAGCAGTTTAGCAGCAGGGCAAAATGAAAAACTGTTTTTT
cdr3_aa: CASSLAAGQNEKLFF

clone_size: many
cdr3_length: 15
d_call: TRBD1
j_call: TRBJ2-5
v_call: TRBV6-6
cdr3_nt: TGTGCCAGCAGCCCAGGGACAGCGAATCTGGAGACCCAGTACTTC
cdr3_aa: CASSPGTANLETQYF

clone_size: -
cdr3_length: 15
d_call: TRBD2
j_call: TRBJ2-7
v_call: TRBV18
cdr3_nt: TGTGCCAGCTCATCGCTAGCGGGAGGGTCCTACGAGCAGTACTTC
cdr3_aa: CASSSLAGGSYEQYF

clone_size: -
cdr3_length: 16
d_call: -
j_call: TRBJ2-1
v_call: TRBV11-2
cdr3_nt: TGTGCCAGCAGCTTAGATAGGTGGGGGGGCCTGAATGAGCAGTTCTTC
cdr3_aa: CASSLDRWGGLNEQFF

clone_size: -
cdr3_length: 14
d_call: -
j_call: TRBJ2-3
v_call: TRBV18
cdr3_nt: TGTGCCAGCTCACCACCGAGGCAAACAGATACGCAGTATTTT
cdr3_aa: CASSPPRQTDTQYF

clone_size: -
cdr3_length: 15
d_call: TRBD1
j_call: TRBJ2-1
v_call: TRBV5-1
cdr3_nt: TGCGCCAGCAGCTTCACCGGGACAGTCCACAATGAGCAGTTCTTC
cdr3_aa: CASSFTGTVHNEQFF

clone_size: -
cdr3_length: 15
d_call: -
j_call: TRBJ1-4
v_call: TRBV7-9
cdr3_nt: TGTGCCAGCAGCTTAGCCCTTGGCCTGAATGAAAAACTGTTTTTT
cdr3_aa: CASSLALGLNEKLFF

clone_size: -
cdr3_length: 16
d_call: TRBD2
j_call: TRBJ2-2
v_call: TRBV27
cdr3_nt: TGTGCCAGCAGTTTATGGGGGGGACTCAACACCGGGGAGCTGTTTTTT
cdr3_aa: CASSLWGGLNTGELFF

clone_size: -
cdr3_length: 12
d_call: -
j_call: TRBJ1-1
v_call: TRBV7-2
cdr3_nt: TGTGCCAGCAGCCTCAACAGCTTTGAGGCTTTCTTT
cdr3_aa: CASSLNSFEAFF

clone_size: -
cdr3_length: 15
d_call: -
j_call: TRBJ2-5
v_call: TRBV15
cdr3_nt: TGTGCCACCAGCAGAGATGGACACTTCCAAGAGACCCAGTACTTC
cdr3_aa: CATSRDGHFQETQYF

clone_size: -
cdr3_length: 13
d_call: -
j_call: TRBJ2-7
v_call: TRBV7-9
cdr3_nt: TGTGCCAGCAGCCCCCCGGGGTTCTACGAGCAGTACTTC
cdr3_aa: CASSPPGFYEQYF

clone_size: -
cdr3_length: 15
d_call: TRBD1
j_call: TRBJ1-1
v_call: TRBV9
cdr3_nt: TGTGCCAGCAGCGTTACGGGACAGGGGAACACTGAAGCTTTCTTT
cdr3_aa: CASSVTGQGNTEAFF

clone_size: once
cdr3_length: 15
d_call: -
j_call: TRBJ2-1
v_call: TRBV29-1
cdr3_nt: TGCAGCGTTGAAGATCGCAGGGTGGTGCACAATGAGCAGTTCTTC
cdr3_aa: CSVEDRRVVHNEQFF

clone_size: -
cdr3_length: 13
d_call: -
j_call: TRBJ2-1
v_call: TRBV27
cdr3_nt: TGTGCCAGCAGGCACAGGGTGGGCTATGAGCAGTTCTTC
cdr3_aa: CASRHRVGYEQFF

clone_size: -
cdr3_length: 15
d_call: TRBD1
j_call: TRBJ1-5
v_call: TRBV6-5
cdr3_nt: TGTGCCAGCAGTCCGGACAGGGATAGCAATCAGCCCCAGCATTTT
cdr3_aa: CASSPDRDSNQPQHF

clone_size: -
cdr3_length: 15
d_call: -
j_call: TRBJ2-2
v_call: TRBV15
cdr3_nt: TGTGCCACCAGCAGAGAACTAGGAAACACCGGGGAGCTGTTTTTT
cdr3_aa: CATSRELGNTGELFF

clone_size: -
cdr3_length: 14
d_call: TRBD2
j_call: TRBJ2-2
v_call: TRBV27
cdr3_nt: TGTGCCAGCACAACGGCGGGAGATACCGGGGAGCTGTTTTTT
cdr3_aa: CASTTAGDTGELFF

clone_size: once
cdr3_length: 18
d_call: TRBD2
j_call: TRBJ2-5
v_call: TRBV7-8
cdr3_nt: TGTGCCAGCAGCCCCCGGGGCGTGGGACTAGCGGGAGAAGAGACCCAGTACTTC
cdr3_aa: CASSPRGVGLAGEETQYF

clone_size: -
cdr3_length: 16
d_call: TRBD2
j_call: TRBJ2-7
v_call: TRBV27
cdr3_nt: TGTGCCAGCAGTTTAGGAAGACTAGCGGGACTCTACGAGCAGTACTTC
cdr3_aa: CASSLGRLAGLYEQYF

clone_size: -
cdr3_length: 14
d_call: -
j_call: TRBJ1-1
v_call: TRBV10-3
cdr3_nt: TGTGCCATCAGGACAGGTACTAAGAACACTGAAGCTTTCTTT
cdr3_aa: CAIRTGTKNTEAFF

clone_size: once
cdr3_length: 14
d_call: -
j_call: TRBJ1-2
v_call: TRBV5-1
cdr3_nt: TGCGCCAGCAGCTTGCGGGATACTAACTATGGCTACACCTTC
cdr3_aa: CASSLRDTNYGYTF

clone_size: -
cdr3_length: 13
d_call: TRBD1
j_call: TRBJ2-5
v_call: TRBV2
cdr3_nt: TGTGCCAGCAGTGTGGACAGGGGGGGGACCCAGTACTTC
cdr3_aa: CASSVDRGGTQYF